One sample yielded the 8 T cell receptor beta chains listed below, sequenced in a study of siplizumab effects on memory and regulatory T cells (dated by TCRdb to between 2019 and 2020). The library came from the immunoSEQ multiplex PCR assay. Drawn from immuneACCESS, this table holds only the in-frame rearrangements with V and J called that TCRdb kept. Clones are partly lost; checked studies trace under half to an unresolved V gene and leave the rest unexplained. This sample is represented by some 99,000 clones; about 92% of them were singletons. Of the sample, 0.65% to 0.9% is held by the ten largest clones. Sequenced input: Tregs sorted from blood. The receptor set was obtained from a human donor in good health.

The chain couples TRBV6-6 to TRBJ1-2, with D perhaps TRBD1 (5 bases). V was clipped by 5 bases and J by 4 bases, with 20 bases between them. CDR1 MNHNY and CDR2 SVGAGI come from the germline V gene (reference sequence). The length of the CDR3 is 16 residues. CDR3 DNA sequence: TGTGCCAGCAGTGGGACGAGCGCAGGTGGTGTCTATGGCTACACCTTC. Translating gives CASSGTSAGGVYGYTF.

The rearrangement uses TRBV19 and TRBJ1-3; D might be TRBD1 (5 bases). The germline gives CDR1 LNHDA, CDR2 SQIVND (reference sequence). V lost 5 bases to trimming and J lost 1 base, with 15 bases between them. This CDR3 comprises 16 residues. DNA for the CDR3: TGTGCCAGTAGTGGGAGGGGAGCCGATTCTGGAAACACCATATATTTT. Amino acids: CASSGRGADSGNTIYF.

This clone came up a few times. The chain uses TRBV6-5 and TRBJ1-1; 7 bases align to TRBD1. The trim removed 0 bases at V and 6 bases at J, leaving 4 bases unmatched. In germline, CDR1 is MNHEY, CDR2 SVGAGI. The CDR3 contains 14 residues. The CDR3 is CASSYSTGTPEAFF. The CDR3 coding sequence is TGTGCCAGCAGTTACTCGACAGGGACTCCTGAAGCTTTCTTT.

The chain recombines TRBV11-2 with TRBJ2-1; either TRBD1 or TRBD2 may fit D (6 bases each). V was cut by 5 bases and J by 8 bases, with 19 bases left in between. CDR3 length: 15 residues. Germline V gene data show CDR1 as SGHAT and CDR2 as FQNNGV. CDR3 sequence reads: CASSRADTGADEQFF. DNA for the CDR3: TGTGCCAGCAGCAGAGCCGACACGGGGGCCGATGAGCAGTTCTTC. Using reference TRBV11-2 and TRBJ2-1 for the parts outside the CDR3, the full variable domain is EAGVAQSPRYKIIEKRQSVAFWCNPISGHATLYWYQQILGQGPKLLIQFQNNGVVDDSQLPKDRFSAERLKGVDSTLKIQPAKLEDSAVYLCASSRADTGADEQFFGPGTRLTVL.

The J gene is TRBJ1-4, the V gene TRBV25-1; perhaps TRBD1 as D (6 bases). CDR3 length: 14 amino acids. V was shortened by 6 bases and J by 7 bases, with 15 bases between the two germline ends. The germline V gene encodes CDR1 MGHDK and CDR2 SYGVNS. The CDR3 DNA is TGTGCCAGCAGCTACAGGGCCGCCGGTGAAAAACTGTTTTTT. Its translation: CASSYRAAGEKLFF.

The J gene is TRBJ2-7, the V gene TRBV13, with D unclear. The V gene's germline CDR1 is PRHDT and CDR2 FYEKMQ (reference sequence). The CDR3 has 14 residues. The ends were cut back, 6 bases at V and 3 bases at J, with 15 bases in the middle. Here the CDR3 DNA reads TGTGCCAGCAGTCCGAAACACTCGGTCTACGAGCAGTACTTC. It is translated as CASSPKHSVYEQYF.

The V call is TRBV5-1, the J call TRBJ2-7; D possibly corresponds to TRBD2 (6 bases). The CDR3 extends over 12 amino acids. Germline-derived CDR1 and CDR2 are SGHRS and YFSETQ. V was cut by 0 bases and J by 6 bases, with 7 bases left in between. The CDR3 loop is CASSLGGVEQYF. CDR3 nucleotide sequence: TGCGCCAGCAGCTTGGGCGGGGTCGAGCAGTACTTC.

In regard to this clone: One end of the junction varies from germline; a read error may be responsible. V gene TRBV5-1 combines with J gene TRBJ1-2; no clear D gene. The CDR3 spans 12 residues. Germline CDR1 SGHRS, CDR2 YFSETQ. As DNA, the CDR3 is TGTGCCAGCAGCCTGGCGAACTATGGCTACACCTTC. It specifies CASSLANYGYTF.